The 11 T cell receptor beta chains reported below all come from one sample, sequenced in a study of blood T cell repertoires in COVID-19. TCRdb's copy holds only in-frame clones and misses some; the assay was immunoSEQ multiplex PCR. The sample has about 98,000 clones, roughly 87% seen once. The sample consisted of peripheral blood. The source of these receptors is a man aged 70 or older with acute or convalescent COVID-19.

The chain combines TRBV5-1 with TRBJ1-1; 7 nucleotides agree with TRBD1. Germline loops: CDR1 SGHRS, CDR2 YFSETQ. The CDR3 contains 14 residues. With 3 bases clipped from V and 3 bases from J, the junction kept 5 bases outside the gene matches. The CDR3 spells CASSSFTGDTEAFF. The CDR3 nucleotides read TGCGCCAGCAGCTCCTTTACAGGGGACACTGAAGCTTTCTTT. Using reference TRBV5-1 and TRBJ1-1 for the parts outside the CDR3, the full variable domain is KAGVTQTPRYLIKTRGQQVTLSCSPISGHRSVSWYQQTPGQGLQFLFEYFSETQRNKGNFPGRFSGRQFSNSRSEMNVSTLELGDSALYLCASSSFTGDTEAFFGQGTRLTVV.

V gene TRBV6-5 combines with J gene TRBJ1-2; D is undetermined. The CDR3 covers 15 residues. Deletions cut 5 bases from V and 4 bases from J, with 17 bases between. In germline, CDR1 is MNHEY, CDR2 SVGAGI. CDR3: CASSLGRGPFYGYTF. The CDR3 DNA reads as TGTGCCAGCAGTCTCGGACGGGGTCCCTTCTATGGCTACACCTTC.

The chain links TRBV9 to TRBJ2-5; TRBD2 matches 9 bases. Germline loops: CDR1 SGDLS, CDR2 YYNGEE. CDR3 length equals 17 residues. V lost 0 bases and J lost 2; bases outside the gene matches: 8. The CDR3 DNA is TGTGCCAGCAGCGTAGGCGGGCGAGCGGGGGGACAAGAGACCCAGTACTTC. Protein sequence: CASSVGGRAGGQETQYF.

V and J are TRBV5-3 and TRBJ2-1; 13 nucleotides align to TRBD2. TRBV5-3 is labeled an ORF, and its function is uncertain. CDR3 length: 17 residues. V lost 3 bases, J lost 5 bases, and 8 bases stayed unmatched. CDR3 sequence reads: CARSWGPLAGGHNEQFF. Here the CDR3 DNA reads TGTGCCAGAAGCTGGGGTCCACTAGCGGGGGGGCACAATGAGCAGTTCTTC.

The V call is TRBV19, the J call TRBJ2-3, with TRBD1 as a possible D gene (6 bases). Between the trimmed V and J ends, which lost 8 bases and 6 bases, there was a span of 18 bases. The CDR3 length is 14 residues. Germline V gives CDR1 LNHDA, CDR2 SQIVND (reference sequence). For the CDR3, the DNA is TGTGCCAGTTCAGAGGGGGTATCAGCCGATACGCAGTATTTT. Translation gives CASSEGVSADTQYF.

This sequence joins TRBV6-6 and TRBJ2-5; 13 bases are shared with TRBD2. The CDR3 sequence is 16 residues long. Germline V lookup: CDR1 MNHNY, CDR2 SVGAGI (reference sequence). V shed 6 bases and J 5 bases; nucleotides not matched to a gene: 9. The CDR3 region has the DNA TGTGCCAGCAGAAGCACTAGCGGGGGGGCCGGTGAGACCCAGTACTTC. It is translated as CASRSTSGGAGETQYF.

As DNA, the CDR3 is TGTGCCAGCAGCTTGGTTCTTCAGGGAGAAGCTTTCTTT. Encoded protein: CASSLVLQGEAFF. This chain connects TRBV5-6 to TRBJ1-1, with D possibly being TRBD1 (5 bases). CDR1 SGHDT and CDR2 YYEEEE come from the germline V gene. This CDR3 is 13 amino acids long. With 0 bases removed from V and 8 bases from J, the gap between germline ends came to 11 bases.

The chain employs TRBV21-1 and TRBJ1-6; TRBD1 was called by the table and not checked on the DNA. TRBV21-1 is tagged as a pseudogene. This CDR3 spans 16 amino acids. In DNA, the CDR3 is TGTGCCAGCGGTGCCGGGACAGGGGACCCAAATTCACCCCTCCACTTT. It translates to CASGAGTGDPNSPLHF.

This clone is a singleton in its sample. The V call is TRBV4-1, the J call TRBJ1-1; tentatively, D is TRBD1 (5 bases). From germline, CDR1 is MGHRA and CDR2 YSYEKL. Trimming took off 5 bases at V and 4 bases at J, with 11 bases between the two ends. This CDR3 has 13 residues. CDR3 sequence (DNA): TGCGCCAGCAGCAAGGGGTGGGGCACTGAAGCTTTCTTT. Amino acids: CASSKGWGTEAFF.

The chain uses TRBV3-1 (or the pseudogene TRBV3-2) and TRBJ2-5; 9 bases line up with TRBD2. The CDR3 covers 17 residues. V shed 0 bases and J 1 base; nucleotides not matched to a gene: 6. Germline V gene lookup returns CDR1 LGHDT and CDR2 YNNKEL (reference sequence). The CDR3 DNA follows: TGTGCCAGCAGCCAAGATCGAGCGGGGGGATTCCAAGAGACCCAGTACTTC. Its translation: CASSQDRAGGFQETQYF.

The J gene is TRBJ1-2, the V gene TRBV6-6; 8 nucleotides agree with TRBD1. V shed 2 bases, J shed 2 bases, and the junction held 7 bases outside the gene matches. Germline loops: CDR1 MNHNY, CDR2 SVGAGI (reference sequence). CDR3 size: 16 residues. The CDR3 loop reads CASSYPQTGANYGYTF. CDR3 nucleotides: TGTGCCAGCAGTTACCCTCAGACAGGGGCGAACTATGGCTACACCTTC.